The 20 T cell receptor beta chains given below trace back to one sample, sequenced in a study of blood T cells in healthy people across ages. Together with a sample-barcoded 5' primer, a J-beta primer mix was included in a second PCR lasting roughly 6 to 12 cycles. Via MiXCR, TCRdb re-called the 5' RACE reads, giving one row per CDR3 protein. This table holds 1.5 million to 2 million distinct CDR3 sequences, 49% found once. The source material was blood. The receptors come from a woman aged 35 to 49 in good health.

This clonotype was counted only a few times. The chain links TRBV28 to TRBJ2-1, with TRBD2 matching over 8 bases. The junction had 6 bases not matched to a gene; V was cut back by 8 bases and J by 6 bases. The CDR3 length is 13 residues. Germline loops: CDR1 MDHEN, CDR2 SYDVKM. Here the CDR3 DNA reads TGTGCCAGCCTCGGGACTAGTCGCAATGAGCAGTTCTTC. It encodes CASLGTSRNEQFF.

In its sample, this clonotype was seen once. This chain connects TRBV6-1 to TRBJ2-3, with 7 bases matching TRBD2. V shed 6 bases, J shed 6 bases, and the junction held 9 bases outside the gene matches. The germline gives CDR1 MNHNS, CDR2 SASEGT. There are 14 residues in the CDR3. CDR3 loop: CASSSGRQADTQYF. DNA of the CDR3: TGTGCCAGCAGCTCCGGGAGGCAGGCGGATACGCAGTATTTT.

This clonotype was found a few times. The chain links TRBV12-3 or TRBV12-4 to TRBJ2-1; D perhaps matches TRBD2 (5 bases). V lost 6 bases and J 0 bases, leaving 15 bases between the germline ends. The CDR3 consists of 16 residues. The CDR3, as DNA: TGTGCCAGCAGCCGCGAGCGGAAAAGCTCCTACAATGAGCAGTTCTTC. Translated, it gives CASSRERKSSYNEQFF.

V and J are TRBV20-1 and TRBJ2-3; D unresolved. The germline V gene has CDR1 DFQATT and CDR2 SNEGSKA (reference sequence). Trimming took 5 bases from V and 0 from J, leaving 9 bases between them. This CDR3 spans 13 amino acids. The CDR3 is CSAPRASTDTQYF. CDR3 sequence (DNA): TGCAGTGCTCCGAGAGCTAGCACAGATACGCAGTATTTT.

This chain connects TRBV20-1 to TRBJ2-1, with D possibly being TRBD2 (6 bases). V lost 1 base and J lost 6, with 13 bases in between. CDR3 length: 14 residues. Germline loops: CDR1 DFQATT, CDR2 SNEGSKA (reference sequence). The CDR3 sequence: CSARAFRRGNEQFF. For the CDR3, the DNA is TGCAGTGCTAGAGCTTTCCGGAGGGGCAATGAGCAGTTCTTC.

The V gene is TRBV13, the J gene TRBJ2-7; 8 nucleotides align to TRBD2. This CDR3 has 16 residues. With V trimmed by 0 bases and J by 0 bases, 4 bases remained unmatched. Germline V lookup: CDR1 PRHDT, CDR2 FYEKMQ (reference sequence). The CDR3 is CASSLGPAGVSYEQYF. CDR3 bases: TGTGCCAGCAGCTTAGGTCCAGCGGGGGTCTCCTACGAGCAGTACTTC.

The rearrangement joins TRBV29-1 to TRBJ1-2; D call uncertain. V lost 3 bases to trimming and J lost 8 bases, with 10 bases between them. This CDR3 region has 11 residues. CDR1 is SQVTM and CDR2 is ANQGSEA in the germline V gene. The CDR3 region has the DNA TGCAGCGTTGAGGAAGGGCGAGGCTACACCTTC. Translating it yields CSVEEGRGYTF.

V is TRBV5-6 and J is TRBJ2-1; a weak D match, TRBD1 (6 bases). Germline-derived CDR1 and CDR2 are SGHDT and YYEEEE. V shed 4 bases and J shed 5 bases, with 10 bases lying between them. This CDR3 has 13 amino acids. The CDR3 DNA sequence: TGTGCCAGCAGCCAGGGGACGCACAATGAGCAGTTCTTC. It is translated as CASSQGTHNEQFF.

This clonotype turned up a few times. This sequence joins TRBV25-1 and TRBJ2-7, with D uncertain. V was shortened by 8 bases and J by 3 bases, with 8 bases between the two germline ends. In germline, CDR1 is MGHDK, CDR2 SYGVNS. The CDR3 is made up of 11 amino acids. The CDR3 coding sequence is TGTGCCAGCGCCCGGATCTACGAGCAGTACTTC. Protein product: CASARIYEQYF.

This sequence joins TRBV28 and TRBJ2-3; the D gene is possibly TRBD2 (6 bases). This CDR3 contains 14 residues. Germline CDR1 is MDHEN and CDR2 is SYDVKM. Between the trimmed V and J ends, which lost 3 bases and 5 bases, there was a span of 12 bases. The CDR3 bases are TGTGCCAGCAGTTTTGGAGGGGAAGTAGATACGCAGTATTTT. Its translation: CASSFGGEVDTQYF.

This clonotype was counted only a few times. This chain links TRBV9 with TRBJ1-2, with D uncertain. CDR3 length: 13 residues. The V end was cut by 4 bases, the J end by 7 bases, with 14 bases between. The V gene's germline CDR1 is SGDLS and CDR2 YYNGEE. The CDR3 DNA follows: TGTGCCAGCAGCCCTAGGATGGCGGGTGGCTACACCTTC. It encodes CASSPRMAGGYTF.

The chain links TRBV6-1 to TRBJ2-3, with D possibly matching TRBD1 (7 bases). Per germline, CDR1 MNHNS and CDR2 SASEGT. The CDR3 consists of 14 residues. V lost 7 bases, J lost 5 bases, and 16 bases lay in between. This chain's CDR3 is CASTAGQQRDTQYF. DNA of the CDR3: TGTGCCAGCACCGCGGGACAGCAGAGAGATACGCAGTATTTT.

V usage is TRBV24-1 and J usage is TRBJ2-7; D unresolved. The CDR3 length is 14 residues. The V end lost 3 bases, the J end lost 1 base, and 9 bases lay between the germline ends. Per germline, CDR1 KGHDR and CDR2 SFDVKD. The chain's CDR3 is CATSDAAGSYEQYF. The CDR3 DNA reads as TGTGCCACCAGTGATGCTGCCGGTTCCTACGAGCAGTACTTC.

The CDR3 here is CASSLEGVLTEAFF. CDR3 DNA sequence: TGTGCCAGCAGCTTAGAGGGTGTCCTAACTGAAGCTTTCTTT. The V and J genes are TRBV7-2 and TRBJ1-1; D is undetermined. CDR3 length: 14 amino acids. Germline V gene lookup returns CDR1 SGHTA and CDR2 FQGNSA. Trimming shortened V by 1 base and J by 5 bases, and 11 bases separated the two germline ends.

The chain recombines TRBV6-2 or TRBV6-3 with TRBJ2-1; 8 nucleotides align to TRBD2. The end of the DNA is better explained by TRBJ2-7, so the J call may be wrong. The CDR3 runs to 16 residues. Germline CDR1 is MNHEY and CDR2 is SVGEGT. The CDR3 loop reads CASRRYRGGEYNEQYF. CDR3 nucleotide sequence: TGTGCCAGCAGACGCTACCGGGGGGGGGAATACAATGAGCAGTACTTC.

In this sample, this clonotype turned up once. The rearrangement uses TRBV7-2 and TRBJ2-1; 7 bases match TRBD1. This CDR3 comprises 15 residues. CDR1 and CDR2 (germline): SGHTA, FQGNSA. J gave up 5 bases and V 5 bases, and 9 bases lay outside the gene matches. Written as DNA, the CDR3 is TGTGCCAGCAGCCACGACAGGGTTTCCCACAATGAGCAGTTCTTC. Translation: CASSHDRVSHNEQFF.

This chain connects TRBV27 to TRBJ2-1, with a tentative D call TRBD2 (6 bases). Germline values: CDR1 MNHEY, CDR2 SMNVEV (reference sequence). The CDR3 contains 17 residues. The ends were cut back, 7 bases at V and 5 bases at J, with 24 bases in the middle. Written as DNA, the CDR3 is TGTGCCAGCATCCCAACGGAGGGGAGAGGTTCACACAATGAGCAGTTCTTC. This gives the protein CASIPTEGRGSHNEQFF.

This clonotype was seen only a few times. The rearrangement uses TRBV7-2 and TRBJ2-1; D gene ambiguous. The CDR3 runs to 13 residues. Looked up from germline, CDR1 is SGHTA and CDR2 is FQGNSA. V lost 3 bases to trimming and J lost 3 bases, with 6 bases between them. CDR3 nucleotides: TGTGCCAGCAGCTTCGACCACTACAATGAGCAGTTCTTC. This sequence encodes CASSFDHYNEQFF.

This clonotype appeared a few times. The V and J genes are TRBV29-1 and TRBJ2-3; D remains unclear. V lost 2 bases, J lost 0 bases, and 9 bases lay in between. Germline CDR1 is SQVTM and CDR2 is ANQGSEA. CDR3 size: 14 residues. The CDR3 reads CSVEKGLSTDTQYF. In nucleotides, the CDR3 is TGCAGCGTTGAAAAAGGGCTTAGCACAGATACGCAGTATTTT.

The rearrangement joins TRBV7-2 to TRBJ2-7; TRBD1 agrees at 7 bases. Per germline, CDR1 SGHTA and CDR2 FQGNSA. The CDR3 loop spans 17 amino acids. The J segment lost 3 bases and the V segment lost 5 bases, leaving 16 bases of the junction unmatched. Here the CDR3 reads CASSHYTAGGLFYEQYF. In DNA form, the CDR3 reads TGTGCCAGCAGCCATTATACGGCAGGGGGTCTGTTCTACGAGCAGTACTTC.